This record covers a single T cell receptor beta chain. How the authors handled the data: From reference gene primer amplification, estimates of nucleated cell counts were derived. Only in-frame clones appear in the TCRdb table, and some are missing; sequencing was by immunoSEQ multiplex PCR. The D gene and trimming were derived from the DNA, and the V and J assignments and clone size from that table. The table shows 150,000 to 200,000 clones, with more than 75% occurring only once. The data originate from a study of blood T cell repertoires in COVID-19. At the level of the study: Spain, Italy and the United States supplied samples that represented acute and convalescent COVID-19. T cells, B-cell-depleted T cells, or PBMCs supplied cDNA or gDNA.

Trimming shortened V by 3 bases and J by 5 bases, and 23 bases separated the two germline ends. The length of the CDR3 is 17 residues. Germline CDR1 and CDR2: SGHRS and YFSETQ. The sequenced material came from peripheral blood. The chain couples TRBV5-1 to TRBJ2-5, with D tentatively TRBD2 (6 bases). The TCR sequence derives from a man aged 45-60 years who had recovered from COVID-19. The CDR3: CASSSPRYWGEAETQYF. The CDR3 DNA reads as TGCGCCAGCAGCTCCCCCCGGTATTGGGGGGAGGCGGAGACCCAGTACTTC.